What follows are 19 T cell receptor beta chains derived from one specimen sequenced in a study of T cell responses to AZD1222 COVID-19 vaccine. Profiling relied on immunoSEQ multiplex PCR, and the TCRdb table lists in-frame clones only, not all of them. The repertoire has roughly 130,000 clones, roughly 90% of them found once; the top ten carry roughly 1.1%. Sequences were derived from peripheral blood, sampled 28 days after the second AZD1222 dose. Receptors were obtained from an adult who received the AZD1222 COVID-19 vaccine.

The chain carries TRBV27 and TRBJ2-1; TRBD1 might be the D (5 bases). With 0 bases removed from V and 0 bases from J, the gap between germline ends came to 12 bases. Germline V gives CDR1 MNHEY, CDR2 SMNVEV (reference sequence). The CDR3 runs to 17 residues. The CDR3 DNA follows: TGTGCCAGCAGTTTATCACCCGGACAAAGCTCCTACAATGAGCAGTTCTTC. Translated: CASSLSPGQSSYNEQFF.

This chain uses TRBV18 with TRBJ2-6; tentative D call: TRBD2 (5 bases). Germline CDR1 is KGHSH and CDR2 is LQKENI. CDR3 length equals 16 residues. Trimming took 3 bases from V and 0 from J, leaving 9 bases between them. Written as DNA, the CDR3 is TGTGCCAGCTCACCTGAGGGAGACTCTGGGGCCAACGTCCTGACTTTC. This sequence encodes CASSPEGDSGANVLTF.

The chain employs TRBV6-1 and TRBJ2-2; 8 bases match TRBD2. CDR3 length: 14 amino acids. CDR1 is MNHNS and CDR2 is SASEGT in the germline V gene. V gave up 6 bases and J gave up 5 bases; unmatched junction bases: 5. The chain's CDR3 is CASRERERTGELFF. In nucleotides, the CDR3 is TGTGCCAGCAGGGAGCGGGAGCGGACCGGGGAGCTGTTTTTT.

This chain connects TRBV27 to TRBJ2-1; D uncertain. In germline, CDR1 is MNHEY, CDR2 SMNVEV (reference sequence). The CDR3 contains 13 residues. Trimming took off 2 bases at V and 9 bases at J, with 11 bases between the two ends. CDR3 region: CASSLMEYGEQFF. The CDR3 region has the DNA TGTGCCAGCAGTTTAATGGAGTACGGTGAGCAGTTCTTC.

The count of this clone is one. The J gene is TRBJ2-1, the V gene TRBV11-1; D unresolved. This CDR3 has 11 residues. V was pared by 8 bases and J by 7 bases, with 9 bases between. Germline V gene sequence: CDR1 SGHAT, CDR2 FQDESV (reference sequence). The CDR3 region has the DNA TGTGCCAGCGGGGTTCTTAATGAGCAGTTCTTC. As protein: CASGVLNEQFF.

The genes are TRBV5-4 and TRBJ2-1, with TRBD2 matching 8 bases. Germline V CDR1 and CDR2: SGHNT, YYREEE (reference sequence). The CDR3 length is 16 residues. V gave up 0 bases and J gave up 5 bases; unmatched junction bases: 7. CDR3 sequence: CASSLGSGGPHNEQFF. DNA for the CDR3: TGTGCCAGCAGCTTGGGGTCGGGAGGGCCACACAATGAGCAGTTCTTC.

The CDR3 loop is CAISATQGARTEAFF. CDR3 DNA sequence: TGTGCCATCAGTGCTACCCAGGGGGCCAGGACTGAAGCTTTCTTT. The gene calls are TRBV10-3 and TRBJ1-1; 8 bases match TRBD1. The junction had 9 bases not matched to a gene; V was cut back by 4 bases and J by 5 bases. Germline V gene data show CDR1 as ENHRY and CDR2 as SYGVKD. The CDR3 extends over 15 amino acids.

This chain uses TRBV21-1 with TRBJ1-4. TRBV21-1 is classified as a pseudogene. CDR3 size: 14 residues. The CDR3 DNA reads TGTGCCAGCAGGAGGGCAGCAACTAATGAAAAACTGTTTTTT. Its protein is CASRRAATNEKLFF.

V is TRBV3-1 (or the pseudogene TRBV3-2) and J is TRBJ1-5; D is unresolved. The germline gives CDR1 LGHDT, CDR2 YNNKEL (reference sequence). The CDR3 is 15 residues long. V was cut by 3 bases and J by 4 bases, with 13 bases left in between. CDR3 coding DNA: TGTGCCAGCAGCCAGAACCAACAGAGGAATCAGCCCCAGCATTTT. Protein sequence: CASSQNQQRNQPQHF.

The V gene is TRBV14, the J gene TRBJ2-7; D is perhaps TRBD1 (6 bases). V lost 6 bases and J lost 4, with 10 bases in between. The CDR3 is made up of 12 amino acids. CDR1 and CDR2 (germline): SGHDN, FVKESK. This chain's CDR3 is CASRKGGYEQYF. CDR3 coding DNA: TGTGCCAGCAGAAAAGGGGGTTACGAGCAGTACTTC.

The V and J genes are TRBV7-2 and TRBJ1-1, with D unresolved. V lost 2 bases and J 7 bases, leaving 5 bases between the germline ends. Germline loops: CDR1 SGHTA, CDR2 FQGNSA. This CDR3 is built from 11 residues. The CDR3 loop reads CASSLKGEAFF. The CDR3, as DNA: TGTGCCAGCAGCTTAAAGGGTGAAGCTTTCTTT.

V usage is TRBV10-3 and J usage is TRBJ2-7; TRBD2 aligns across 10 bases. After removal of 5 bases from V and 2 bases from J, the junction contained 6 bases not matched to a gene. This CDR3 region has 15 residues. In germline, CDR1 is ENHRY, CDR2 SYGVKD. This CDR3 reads CAISYSGGPPYEQYF. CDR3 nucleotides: TGTGCCATCAGTTATAGCGGGGGGCCCCCCTACGAGCAGTACTTC.

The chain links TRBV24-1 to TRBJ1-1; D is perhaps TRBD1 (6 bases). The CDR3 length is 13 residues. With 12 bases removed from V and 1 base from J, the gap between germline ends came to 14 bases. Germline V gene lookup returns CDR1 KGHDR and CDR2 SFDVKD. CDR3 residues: CAPQGHPNTEAFF. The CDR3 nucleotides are TGTGCCCCACAGGGTCATCCGAACACTGAAGCTTTCTTT.

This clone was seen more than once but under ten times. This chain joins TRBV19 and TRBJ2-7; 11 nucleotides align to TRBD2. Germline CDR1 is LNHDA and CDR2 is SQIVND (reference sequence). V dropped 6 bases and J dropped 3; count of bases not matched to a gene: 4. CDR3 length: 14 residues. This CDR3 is CASSRLAGSYEQYF. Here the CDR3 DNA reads TGTGCCAGTAGCCGACTAGCGGGGAGCTACGAGCAGTACTTC.

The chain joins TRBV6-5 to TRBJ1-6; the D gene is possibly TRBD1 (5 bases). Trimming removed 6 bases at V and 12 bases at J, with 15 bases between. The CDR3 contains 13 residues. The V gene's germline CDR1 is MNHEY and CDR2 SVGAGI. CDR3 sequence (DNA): TGTGCCAGCAGCCAAAGGGGTGTTGGACCCCTCCACTTT. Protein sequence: CASSQRGVGPLHF.

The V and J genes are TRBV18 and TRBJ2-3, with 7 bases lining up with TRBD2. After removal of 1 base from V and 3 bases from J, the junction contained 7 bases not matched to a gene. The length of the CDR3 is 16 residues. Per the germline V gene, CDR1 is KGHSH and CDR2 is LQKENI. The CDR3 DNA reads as TGTGCCAGCTCACCACAAGCAGCGGGGAGAACAGATACGCAGTATTTT. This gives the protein CASSPQAAGRTDTQYF.

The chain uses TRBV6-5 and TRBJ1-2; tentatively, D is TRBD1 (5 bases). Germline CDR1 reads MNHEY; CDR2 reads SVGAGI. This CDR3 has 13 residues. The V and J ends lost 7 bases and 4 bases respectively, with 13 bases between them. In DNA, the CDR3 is TGTGCCAGCATGAAAGACAGACGCTATGGCTACACCTTC. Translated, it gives CASMKDRRYGYTF.

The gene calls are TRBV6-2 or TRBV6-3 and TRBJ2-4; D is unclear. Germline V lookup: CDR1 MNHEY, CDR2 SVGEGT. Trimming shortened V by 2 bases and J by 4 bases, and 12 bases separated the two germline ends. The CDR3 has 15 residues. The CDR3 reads CASSYRGLVKNIQYF. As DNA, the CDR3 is TGTGCCAGCAGTTACAGAGGCCTAGTGAAAAACATTCAGTACTTC.

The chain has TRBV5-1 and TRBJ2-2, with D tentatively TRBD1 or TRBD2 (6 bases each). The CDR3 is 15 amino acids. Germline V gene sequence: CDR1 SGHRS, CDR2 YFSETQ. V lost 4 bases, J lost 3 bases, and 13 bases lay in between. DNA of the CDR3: TGCGCCAGCAGCCTTAGGGGGGACGACACCGGGGAGCTGTTTTTT. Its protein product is CASSLRGDDTGELFF.